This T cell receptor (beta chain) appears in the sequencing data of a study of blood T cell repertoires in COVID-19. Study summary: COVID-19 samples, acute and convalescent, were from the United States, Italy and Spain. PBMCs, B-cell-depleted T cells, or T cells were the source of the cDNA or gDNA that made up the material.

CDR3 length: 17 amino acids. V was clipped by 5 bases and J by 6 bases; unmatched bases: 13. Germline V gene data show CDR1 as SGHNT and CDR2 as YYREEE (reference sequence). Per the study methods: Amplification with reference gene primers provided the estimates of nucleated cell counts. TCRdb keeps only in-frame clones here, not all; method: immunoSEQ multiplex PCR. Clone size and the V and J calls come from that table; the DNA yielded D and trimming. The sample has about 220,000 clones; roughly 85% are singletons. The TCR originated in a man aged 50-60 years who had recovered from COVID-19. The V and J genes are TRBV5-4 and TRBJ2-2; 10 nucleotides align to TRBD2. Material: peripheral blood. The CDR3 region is CASRPGGLAGDAGELFF. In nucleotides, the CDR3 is TGTGCCAGCAGACCCGGAGGGCTAGCGGGAGATGCCGGGGAGCTGTTTTTT.